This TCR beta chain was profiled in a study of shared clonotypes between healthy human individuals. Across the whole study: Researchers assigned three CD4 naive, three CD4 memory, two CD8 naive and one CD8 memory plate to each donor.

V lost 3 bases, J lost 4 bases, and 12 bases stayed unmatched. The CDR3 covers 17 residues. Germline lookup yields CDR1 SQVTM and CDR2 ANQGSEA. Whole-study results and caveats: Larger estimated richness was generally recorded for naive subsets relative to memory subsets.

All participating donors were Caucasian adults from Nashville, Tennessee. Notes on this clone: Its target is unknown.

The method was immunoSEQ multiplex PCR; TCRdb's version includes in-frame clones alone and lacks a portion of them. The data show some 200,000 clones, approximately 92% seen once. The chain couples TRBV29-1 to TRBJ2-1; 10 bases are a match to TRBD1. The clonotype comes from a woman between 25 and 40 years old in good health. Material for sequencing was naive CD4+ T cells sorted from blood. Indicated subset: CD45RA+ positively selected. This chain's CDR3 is CSVDTGQGGQTYNEQFF. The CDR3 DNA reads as TGCAGCGTTGATACCGGACAGGGGGGGCAAACTTACAATGAGCAGTTCTTC.